A selection of T cell receptor beta chains follows, all from one sample in a study of vaccination and CD4 T cells after COVID-19. Their antigens are not known. Each CDR3 protein is one row after TCRdb ran MiXCR on the PCR reads. In the table there are roughly 12,000 distinct CDR3 sequences, around 75% of which are singletons. The material sequenced was CD4+ T cells from blood, cultured in vitro. The source of these receptors is a human donor who had recovered from COVID-19. The conserved cysteine and the conserved F or W are not part of the CDR3 here. Each record gives: V gene, J gene, clone size, CDR3 protein. Size values are once, few and many counts, or a class for expanded clones, and some rows have none.

V: TRBV7-8
J: TRBJ2-2
size: once
CDR3: ASSPRGTYNTGELF

V: TRBV7-9
J: TRBJ2-2
size: .
CDR3: ASSYPLREYTGELF

V: TRBV7-2
J: TRBJ1-1
size: few
CDR3: ATNFGFTEAF

V: TRBV27
J: TRBJ1-6
size: .
CDR3: ASRTDPRRVYNSPLH

V: TRBV2
J: TRBJ1-1
size: .
CDR3: ASSEWGNTEAF

V: TRBV27
J: TRBJ1-1
size: .
CDR3: ASSLLHAKGSEAF

V: TRBV7-3
J: TRBJ1-5
size: .
CDR3: ASSPTSNQPQH

V: TRBV19
J: TRBJ2-7
size: .
CDR3: ASSSRTREQY

V: TRBV28
J: TRBJ1-2
size: .
CDR3: ASSPTGFGYYGYT

V: TRBV20-1
J: TRBJ1-6
size: few
CDR3: SARAPQNSPLH

V: TRBV20-1
J: TRBJ1-3
size: .
CDR3: SVGGPSTGNTIY

V: TRBV7-2
J: TRBJ2-7
size: .
CDR3: ASSLGPEQY

V: TRBV10-3
J: TRBJ2-1
size: .
CDR3: AISELQGGNEQF

V: TRBV5-1
J: TRBJ2-1
size: .
CDR3: ASSWGGNNEQF

V: TRBV24-1
J: TRBJ1-5
size: few
CDR3: ATSPSHGSNQPQH

V: TRBV15
J: TRBJ2-7
size: .
CDR3: ATSKDYAYEQY

V: TRBV20-1
J: TRBJ1-2
size: once
CDR3: SARVPGQGLYGYT

V: TRBV30
J: TRBJ1-5
size: few
CDR3: AWSPTNRFLNQPQH

V: TRBV15
J: TRBJ1-4
size: .
CDR3: ATSRDKGATNEKLF

V: TRBV20-1
J: TRBJ1-5
size: .
CDR3: SWGRGANQPQH

V: TRBV24-1
J: TRBJ1-1
size: .
CDR3: ATSEPTSADRGKDWNTEAF

V: TRBV7-2
J: TRBJ1-1
size: large
CDR3: ASSLGFSLNTEAF

V: TRBV29-1
J: TRBJ1-3
size: .
CDR3: SVEAVGGGYGNTIY

V: TRBV20-1
J: TRBJ2-3
size: .
CDR3: SARSPRGPSTDTQY

V: TRBV20-1
J: TRBJ2-1
size: .
CDR3: SARKTSGRESSYNEQF

V: TRBV7-9
J: TRBJ2-2
size: .
CDR3: ARPGTGGLKWTGELF

V: TRBV7-2
J: TRBJ2-5
size: .
CDR3: ASSLFGRATGETQY

V: TRBV27
J: TRBJ1-5
size: .
CDR3: ASSLVLLDQPQH

V: TRBV20-1
J: TRBJ1-3
size: .
CDR3: SARDYAGNTIY

V: TRBV7-2
J: TRBJ1-2
size: .
CDR3: ASSLATGNYGYT

V: TRBV28
J: TRBJ1-1
size: .
CDR3: ASIIFGGMVEAF

V: TRBV25-1
J: TRBJ2-1
size: .
CDR3: ASSEPGTGGVEQF

V: TRBV5-1
J: TRBJ2-7
size: .
CDR3: ASSLGRSYEQY

V: TRBV19
J: TRBJ1-3
size: .
CDR3: ASSPRDRRTGNTIY

V: TRBV27
J: TRBJ2-7
size: .
CDR3: ASSTNRASSYEQY

V: TRBV29-1
J: TRBJ1-5
size: .
CDR3: SVTTGLGQPQH

V: TRBV4-1
J: TRBJ1-2
size: medium-sized
CDR3: ASSQDRNNLPYGYT

V: TRBV19
J: TRBJ2-2
size: .
CDR3: ASRVPTGVTGELF

V: TRBV19
J: TRBJ1-5
size: .
CDR3: ASSPTGTNQPQH

V: TRBV6-1
J: TRBJ2-7
size: .
CDR3: ASSEDREQY

V: TRBV25-1
J: TRBJ2-3
size: .
CDR3: ASRTVPTDTQY

V: TRBV5-4
J: TRBJ2-2
size: .
CDR3: ASSRRTSGGNTGELF

V: TRBV6-2/TRBV6-3
J: TRBJ1-5
size: few
CDR3: ASSSATGEGQPQH

V: TRBV30
J: TRBJ1-5
size: few
CDR3: AWSRGLAPYSNQPQH

V: TRBV6-1
J: TRBJ1-2
size: .
CDR3: ASSEGYLGRGKDGYT

V: TRBV20-1
J: TRBJ1-2
size: .
CDR3: SAPRQTSHGYT

V: TRBV5-1
J: TRBJ2-5
size: once
CDR3: ASSSPGLGLLERNQETQY

V: TRBV7-9
J: TRBJ1-5
size: .
CDR3: ASSLGGYSNQPQH

V: TRBV5-4
J: TRBJ2-2
size: .
CDR3: ASSSGTSGTSRTGELF